The 2 T cell receptor beta chains reported below all come from one sample, sequenced in a study of blood T cell repertoires in COVID-19. Sequencing used immunoSEQ multiplex PCR; TCRdb keeps in-frame clones, though not all of them. Among about 320,000 clones listed, around 86% were seen once. Source material: PBMCs or T cells enriched from blood (not recorded which). These TCRs come from a man in his sixties who had recovered from COVID-19.

The chain is built from TRBV5-6 and TRBJ1-1, with D possibly TRBD1 on 5 matching bases. V dropped 3 bases and J dropped 1 base, with 10 bases sitting between them. CDR3 length equals 14 residues. Per the germline V gene, CDR1 is SGHDT and CDR2 is YYEEEE. The CDR3 nucleotides read TGTGCCAGCAGCTCCTTTAGGGGGAACACTGAAGCTTTCTTT. Translated, it gives CASSSFRGNTEAFF.

V is TRBV6-6 and J is TRBJ2-3, with 10 nucleotides matching TRBD1. Germline CDR1 MNHNY, CDR2 SVGAGI (reference sequence). The CDR3 length is 14 residues. V shed 7 bases and J 4 bases; nucleotides not matched to a gene: 5. The CDR3 protein is CASIRGTGADTQYF. CDR3 bases: TGTGCCAGCATTCGAGGGACAGGGGCAGATACGCAGTATTTT.